A single TCR beta chain is shown here with its context. Antigen unknown. The data belong to a study of T cell repertoires in ileal Crohn's disease. At the level of the study: At postoperative colonoscopy, neoterminal ileum biopsies were taken as M6.

Indicated time point: neoterminal ileum biopsy at postoperative endoscopy, about 6 months after surgery. Notes on the study in general: High-frequency clones were more common in sorted CD8 than CD4 cells.

TCRdb's copy holds only in-frame clones and misses some; the assay was immunoSEQ multiplex PCR. Of roughly 1,900 clones in the sample, about 89% are singletons; the top ten hold approximately 4.3%. The ends were cut back, 0 bases at V and 7 bases at J, with 8 bases in the middle. Germline V lookup: CDR1 SGHRS, CDR2 YFSETQ. The CDR3 extends over 13 amino acids. Material: ileal tissue. The chain has TRBV5-1 and TRBJ1-5; no definite D call. This TCR came from an adult with Crohn's disease. The CDR3 DNA reads as TGCGCCAGCAGCTTGGACGGGTCCCAGCCCCAGCATTTT. This translates into CASSLDGSQPQHF.